What follows describes a single TCR beta chain. Its antigen is still unknown. At one boundary the junction diverges from the germline segment, which might be a read error. Multiple V-beta primers and a C-beta primer amplified TCRB from RNA. No unique molecular identifiers were described for these TCRB libraries. TCRdb reprocessed the multiplex PCR reads via MiXCR and lists one record per CDR3 protein. The table lists roughly 10,000 distinct CDR3 sequences, just over 65% of them singletons, with roughly 30% in the top ten. From germline, CDR1 is MNHEY and CDR2 SMNVEV (reference sequence). The CDR3 is made up of 15 amino acids. The record originates from a study of tumor-infiltrating lymphocytes in glioblastoma multiforme. Study-level results: Detected clone frequencies may not reflect cell counts, being RNA-based.

The sample was brain tumor tissue. This clonotype originated in a male donor with glioblastoma. J is TRBJ2-2 and V is TRBV27; D is possibly TRBD1 (6 bases). This chain's CDR3 is CASSLRGTNTRELFF. Here the CDR3 DNA reads TGTGCCAGCAGTTTGAGGGGGACCAACACCCGGGAGCTGTTTTTT.